These 9 T cell receptor beta chains originate from one sample sequenced in a study of shared clonotypes between healthy human individuals. Sequencing was performed with immunoSEQ multiplex PCR; in TCRdb, only in-frame clones are kept and a portion is missing. The table has about 520,000 clones, more than 75% seen once; the top ten hold around 11%. The sequenced material came from PBMCs. The receptors were sampled from a woman aged 40-49 years in good health. Some clones in this sample may be carry-over from other donors' samples.

The chain carries TRBV6-1 and TRBJ1-1; TRBD1 is a possible D gene (5 bases). Germline assignment: CDR1 MNHNS and CDR2 SASEGT. The V and J ends lost 5 bases and 6 bases respectively, with 13 bases between them. The CDR3 is made up of 13 amino acids. CDR3 DNA: TGTGCCAGCAGTTTAACCGGGGCGTCTGAAGCTTTCTTT. It yields the protein CASSLTGASEAFF.

The chain employs TRBV27 and TRBJ2-3, with TRBD1 as a possible D gene (6 bases). Trimming cost V 6 bases and J 3 bases, with 16 bases left between them. This CDR3 region has 15 residues. CDR1 is MNHEY, CDR2 SMNVEV, per germline (reference sequence). CDR3 nucleotide sequence: TGTGCCAGCAGCAGGGGACAATGGGGGACAGATACGCAGTATTTT. Its translation: CASSRGQWGTDTQYF.

The chain joins TRBV5-1 to TRBJ2-3, with TRBD2 matching 11 bases. This CDR3 is built from 15 residues. The trim removed 2 bases at V and 2 bases at J, leaving 1 base unmatched. Germline lookup yields CDR1 SGHRS and CDR2 YFSETQ. CDR3 residues: CASSFSGRDTDTQYF. In DNA, the CDR3 is TGCGCCAGCAGCTTTAGCGGGAGGGACACAGATACGCAGTATTTT.

The V gene is TRBV7-2, the J gene TRBJ2-3; 8 bases are shared with TRBD2. CDR1 SGHTA and CDR2 FQGNSA come from the germline V gene. V was pared by 1 base and J by 3 bases, with 6 bases of the junction left unmatched. CDR3 length: 16 amino acids. In nucleotides, the CDR3 is TGTGCCAGCAGCTTAGTTGGGACTAGTGTAACAGATACGCAGTATTTT. Its translation: CASSLVGTSVTDTQYF. The full variable domain, in which reference TRBV7-2 and TRBJ2-3 provide the parts outside the CDR3, is GAGVSQSPSNKVTEKGKDVELRCDPISGHTALYWYRQSLGQGLEFLIYFQGNSAPDKSGLPSDRFSAERTGGSVSTLTIQRTQQEDSAVYLCASSLVGTSVTDTQYFGPGTRLTVL.

This chain connects TRBV11-3 to TRBJ2-3; maybe TRBD2 (6 bases). The CDR3 consists of 14 residues. The germline gives CDR1 SGHNT, CDR2 YENEEA. Deletions cut 5 bases from V and 5 bases from J, with 14 bases between. CDR3: CASSPTNGGDTQYF. The CDR3 DNA is TGTGCCAGCAGCCCGACCAACGGGGGAGATACGCAGTATTTT.

This clone occurred once. This sequence joins TRBV10-3 and TRBJ1-2; D is perhaps TRBD1 (5 bases). The CDR3 runs to 14 residues. From germline, CDR1 is ENHRY and CDR2 SYGVKD. The V and J ends lost 7 bases and 0 bases respectively, with 12 bases between them. The CDR3 spells CAITPDTANYGYTF. The CDR3 DNA reads TGTGCCATCACCCCGGACACGGCTAACTATGGCTACACCTTC.

The chain carries TRBV6-5 and TRBJ1-1; TRBD1 is a possible D gene (5 bases). The germline V and J ends were trimmed by 5 bases and 4 bases, with 17 bases remaining between them. This CDR3 spans 15 amino acids. In germline, CDR1 is MNHEY, CDR2 SVGAGI. CDR3 sequence: CASSPMGHGSTEAFF. The CDR3 nucleotides read TGTGCCAGCAGTCCGATGGGGCATGGCTCCACTGAAGCTTTCTTT.

The gene calls are TRBV7-8 and TRBJ2-5; 9 bases are a match to TRBD2. The length of the CDR3 is 16 residues. J was trimmed by 2 bases and V by 5 bases; bases with no gene match: 9. Germline CDR1 is SGHVS and CDR2 is FQNEAQ. The chain's CDR3 is CASSLITLAGQETQYF. Written as DNA, the CDR3 is TGTGCCAGCAGCCTAATTACTCTAGCGGGACAAGAGACCCAGTACTTC.

V gene TRBV7-3 combines with J gene TRBJ1-5, with 9 nucleotides matching TRBD1. With V trimmed by 2 bases and J by 5 bases, 4 bases remained unmatched. CDR3 size: 15 residues. From germline, CDR1 is SGHTA and CDR2 FQGTGA. The CDR3, as DNA: TGTGCCAGCAGCTTAGGACAGGGGATCGATCAGCCCCAGCATTTT. Translation gives CASSLGQGIDQPQHF.